The 29 T cell receptor beta chains below come from one sample, sequenced in a study of post-analysis software for immune sequencing data. Study findings and constraints: Elevated frequency relative to controls characterized four to six TRBV segments in patients, TRBV5-6, TRBV5-1 and TRBV20-1 among them.

Unique-molecular-identifier-tagged TCR beta cDNA libraries were used. TCRdb re-called the PCR reads through MiXCR, storing one row per CDR3 protein. The sample includes roughly 600,000 distinct CDR3 sequences, roughly 45% of them seen just once. No antigen is known for these receptors. Sequenced sample: blood. The source is a girl under 18 with multiple sclerosis.

The V and J genes are TRBV5-1 and TRBJ2-7; D remains unclear. Germline V gene lookup returns CDR1 SGHRS and CDR2 YFSETQ. V lost 7 bases and J lost 5, with 19 bases in between. The CDR3 extends over 14 amino acids. The CDR3 is CASQFGPPRNEQYF. CDR3 nucleotides: TGCGCCAGCCAATTCGGGCCTCCAAGGAACGAGCAGTACTTC.

This clonotype was observed a handful of times. The chain uses TRBV4-1 and TRBJ2-7; tentatively, D is TRBD1 (5 bases). The CDR3 covers 15 residues. Trimming left V 4 bases short and J 3 bases short, with 16 bases between. The V gene's germline CDR1 is MGHRA and CDR2 YSYEKL. In DNA form, the CDR3 reads TGCGCCAGCAGCCCTCGAGTACAGGACCGCTACGAGCAGTACTTC. Translating it yields CASSPRVQDRYEQYF.

The J gene is TRBJ2-4, the V gene TRBV2, with a weak D call TRBD1 (6 bases). Trimming stripped 6 bases from V and 1 base from J, with 10 bases between. The CDR3 is made up of 14 amino acids. From germline, CDR1 is SNHLY and CDR2 FYNNEI. The CDR3 nucleotides are TGTGCCAGCAGCAGAGGACAGGCCAAAAACATTCAGTACTTC. It codes for CASSRGQAKNIQYF.

There are a few counts of this clonotype. The chain recombines TRBV13 with TRBJ1-1, with a weak D call TRBD1 (6 bases). Trimming pared 8 bases from V and 5 bases from J, leaving 18 bases between. The CDR3 is made up of 14 amino acids. Germline CDR1 is PRHDT and CDR2 is FYEKMQ (reference sequence). Written as DNA, the CDR3 is TGTGCCAGCCGCCTCCCAGGGGCGCGTACTGAAGCTTTCTTT. This sequence encodes CASRLPGARTEAFF.

The chain recombines TRBV6-5 with TRBJ1-2; a weak D match, TRBD1 (6 bases). Deletions cut 0 bases from V and 7 bases from J, with 18 bases between. Germline CDR1 MNHEY, CDR2 SVGAGI. CDR3 length: 16 amino acids. In DNA form, the CDR3 reads TGTGCCAGCAGTTACTCGACACCAGGGGCGCGCGGTGGCTACACCTTC. It yields the protein CASSYSTPGARGGYTF.

This clonotype was seen more than once but under ten times. The rearrangement joins TRBV12-3 or TRBV12-4 to TRBJ1-5; TRBD1 is a possible D gene (5 bases). V was cut by 3 bases and J by 2 bases, with 11 bases left in between. The CDR3 runs 15 residues. CDR3 residues: CASSFRGGGNQPQHF. CDR3 nucleotides: TGTGCCAGCAGTTTTAGGGGAGGAGGCAATCAGCCCCAGCATTTT.

J is TRBJ2-1 and V is TRBV6-5, with 7 bases that match TRBD2. After removal of 5 bases from V and 10 bases from J, the junction contained 5 bases not matched to a gene. The germline V gene has CDR1 MNHEY and CDR2 SVGAGI. This CDR3 has 12 residues. The CDR3: CASSQSGTEQFF. DNA for the CDR3: TGTGCCAGCAGTCAGAGCGGGACCGAGCAGTTCTTC.

This clonotype occurred a few times. The V call is TRBV5-1, the J call TRBJ2-1; D tentatively reads TRBD1 or TRBD2 (6 bases each). Trimming took 3 bases from V and 9 from J, leaving 19 bases between them. CDR1 SGHRS and CDR2 YFSETQ come from the germline V gene. This CDR3 is built from 15 residues. CDR3 DNA sequence: TGCGCCAGCAGCTCCCCCCAGCCCGGGGGCGGTGAGCAGTTCTTC. This translates into CASSSPQPGGGEQFF.

This clonotype appeared a few times. CDR3 nucleotide sequence: TGTGCCAGCAGTGACAAGCGGGACACAGATACGCAGTATTTT. It specifies CASSDKRDTDTQYF. The gene calls are TRBV6-4 and TRBJ2-3; 7 nucleotides align to TRBD2. Trimming cost V 2 bases and J 2 bases; bases outside gene matches: 1. CDR1 and CDR2 (germline): MRHNA, SNTAGT. The length of the CDR3 is 14 residues.

V usage is TRBV29-1 and J usage is TRBJ2-1; D may be TRBD2 (6 bases). The CDR3 totals 10 residues. Trimming removed 6 bases at V and 13 bases at J, with 13 bases between. Germline V gives CDR1 SQVTM, CDR2 ANQGSEA. CDR3 in DNA: TGCAGCGTCGCCGGGGACTCCCAGTTCTTC. It specifies CSVAGDSQFF.

There are a few counts of this clonotype. The rearrangement joins TRBV29-1 to TRBJ2-1; D is uncertain. The CDR3 extends over 16 amino acids. V was clipped by 7 bases and J by 6 bases, with 25 bases between them. Germline assignment: CDR1 SQVTM and CDR2 ANQGSEA. This CDR3 is CSARKGPATLGNEQFF. In nucleotides, the CDR3 is TGCAGCGCTAGAAAAGGCCCGGCCACCCTGGGCAATGAGCAGTTCTTC.

This clonotype was counted only a few times. This chain links TRBV20-1 with TRBJ2-1; 10 nucleotides match TRBD2. CDR3 length equals 14 residues. The germline V gene has CDR1 DFQATT and CDR2 SNEGSKA (reference sequence). V lost 6 bases, J lost 7 bases, and 9 bases stayed unmatched. CDR3 coding DNA: TGCAGTGCCACCGGACTAGCGGCGCCTAATGAGCAGTTCTTC. Translation: CSATGLAAPNEQFF.

The V and J genes are TRBV12-3 or TRBV12-4 and TRBJ2-4, with D maybe TRBD1 (5 bases). The J call is in doubt because the DNA end fits TRBJ2-7 better. The CDR3 extends over 14 amino acids. In DNA form, the CDR3 reads TGTGCCAGCAGTTTGTCCCGACAGTCCTACGAGCAGTACTTC. This translates into CASSLSRQSYEQYF.

This clonotype has more than one count but fewer than ten. The chain links TRBV12-3 or TRBV12-4 to TRBJ1-2, with D possibly TRBD1 on 5 matching bases. V was cut by 3 bases and J by 4 bases, with 9 bases left in between. The CDR3 covers 13 residues. CDR3: CASSFGGIYGYTF. CDR3 nucleotide sequence: TGTGCCAGCAGTTTTGGGGGAATCTATGGCTACACCTTC.

The V and J genes are TRBV12-3 or TRBV12-4 and TRBJ2-5, with 7 bases that match TRBD1. Losses at the gene ends were 10 bases for V and 5 bases for J; bases not matched to a gene: 10. The CDR3 has 13 residues. CDR3 in DNA: TGTGCCACGAGTGGACAGGCTAAGGAGACCCAGTACTTC. Protein sequence: CATSGQAKETQYF.

The rearrangement uses TRBV10-3 and TRBJ2-1; D gene uncertain. The DNA end lines up better with TRBJ2-7; the J call may be wrong. This CDR3 spans 14 amino acids. The germline gives CDR1 ENHRY, CDR2 SYGVKD. The CDR3 sequence is CAIWSSDHYNEQYF. CDR3 coding DNA: TGTGCCATTTGGAGCTCCGATCACTACAATGAGCAGTACTTC.

The CDR3 coding sequence is TGTGCCAGCAGTTTAGGAAGGGAAAGGAACAATGAGCAGTTCTTC. This codes for CASSLGRERNNEQFF. The chain employs TRBV12-3 or TRBV12-4 and TRBJ2-1; D remains unclear. The germline V and J ends were trimmed by 1 base and 5 bases, with 12 bases remaining between them. This CDR3 has 15 amino acids.

Only a few counts were recorded for this clonotype. The chain couples TRBV4-1 to TRBJ2-1, with TRBD2 identical over 8 bases. This CDR3 is 15 amino acids long. The germline V gene encodes CDR1 MGHRA and CDR2 YSYEKL. Unmatched junction bases numbered 3, after V lost 4 bases and J lost 1 base. The CDR3 nucleotides are TGCGCCAGCAGCCGAGAGCGGGGGTCCTACAATGAGCAGTTCTTC. This gives the protein CASSRERGSYNEQFF.

This clonotype was detected only a few times. The chain links TRBV5-5 to TRBJ2-1; 10 nucleotides match TRBD1. This CDR3 region has 17 residues. Losses at the gene ends were 0 bases for V and 3 bases for J; bases not matched to a gene: 6. Germline lookup yields CDR1 SGHKS and CDR2 YYEKEE (reference sequence). As DNA, the CDR3 is TGTGCCAGCAGCTTGGCTATAAGGACAGGGGGCTACAATGAGCAGTTCTTC. The encoded protein is CASSLAIRTGGYNEQFF.

The J gene is TRBJ1-1, the V gene TRBV15, with D possibly matching TRBD1 (5 bases). V shed 0 bases and J shed 0 bases, with 11 bases lying between them. In germline, CDR1 is LNHNV, CDR2 YYDKDF (reference sequence). The CDR3 is 16 amino acids. As DNA, the CDR3 is TGTGCCACCAGCAGAGATCGGGGCAGATTGAACACTGAAGCTTTCTTT. It translates to CATSRDRGRLNTEAFF. The full variable domain, in which reference TRBV15 and TRBJ1-1 provide the parts outside the CDR3, is DAMVIQNPRYQVTQFGKPVTLSCSQTLNHNVMYWYQQKSSQAPKLLFHYYDKDFNNEADTPDNFQSRRPNTSFCFLDIRSPGLGDTAMYLCATSRDRGRLNTEAFFGQGTRLTVV.

The chain has TRBV5-1 and TRBJ2-7, with 7 bases lining up with TRBD2. Germline V gives CDR1 SGHRS, CDR2 YFSETQ. The CDR3 covers 14 residues. Trimming at V came to 4 bases and at J to 11 bases, leaving 15 bases not matched to a gene. CDR3 DNA sequence: TGCGCCAGCAGCCACTCAGAACTTAGCGGGCTGGAGTACTTC. Amino acids: CASSHSELSGLEYF.

The V call is TRBV7-9, the J call TRBJ1-1, with D unresolved. Germline CDR1 SEHNR, CDR2 FQNEAQ (reference sequence). Trimming took 1 base from V and 7 from J, leaving 10 bases between them. The CDR3 consists of 13 residues. The CDR3 DNA reads TGTGCCAGCAGCTTAGGGGCCCAGCGTGAAGCTTTCTTT. Protein: CASSLGAQREAFF.

The V call is TRBV12-3 or TRBV12-4, the J call TRBJ1-4; 10 nucleotides agree with TRBD1. The V and J ends lost 3 bases and 14 bases, in that order; junction bases with no gene match: 9. This CDR3 contains 14 residues. CDR3 DNA: TGTGCCAGCAGTTTGTCCCGGGACAGGGGTGAGCTGTTTTTT. Its protein is CASSLSRDRGELFF.

The chain combines TRBV29-1 with TRBJ1-4; D is unclear. V lost 7 bases and J 0 bases, leaving 12 bases between the germline ends. This CDR3 comprises 14 residues. Germline loops: CDR1 SQVTM, CDR2 ANQGSEA. Here the CDR3 reads CSARSGSTNEKLFF. CDR3 sequence (DNA): TGCAGCGCCCGGTCGGGTTCAACTAATGAAAAACTGTTTTTT.

This clonotype was seen a few times. The rearrangement uses TRBV9 and TRBJ2-7; TRBD1 matches at 7 bases. Per germline, CDR1 SGDLS and CDR2 YYNGEE. Unmatched junction bases numbered 9, after V lost 2 bases and J lost 7 bases. The CDR3 contains 14 residues. CDR3 coding DNA: TGTGCCAGCAGCGTCCTACAGGGGTCGGGAGAGCAGTACTTC. This translates into CASSVLQGSGEQYF.

This rearrangement joins TRBV12-3 or TRBV12-4 to TRBJ2-1, with D tentatively TRBD1 (5 bases). The CDR3 totals 12 residues. V was pared by 1 base and J by 14 bases, with 12 bases between. CDR3 nucleotide sequence: TGTGCCAGCAGTTTAGGTACAGGTTCGGAGTTCTTC. It translates to CASSLGTGSEFF.

V and J are TRBV20-1 and TRBJ2-3; 9 bases agree with TRBD1. Germline lookup yields CDR1 DFQATT and CDR2 SNEGSKA (reference sequence). V was pared by 0 bases and J by 6 bases, with 4 bases of the junction left unmatched. This CDR3 has 14 amino acids. The CDR3 spells CSARDWTGDDTQYF. The CDR3 coding sequence is TGCAGTGCTAGAGATTGGACAGGGGACGATACGCAGTATTTT.

The V call is TRBV11-2, the J call TRBJ1-1; D not resolved. V was trimmed by 5 bases and J by 2 bases, leaving 12 bases between them. The CDR3 runs to 14 residues. The germline V gene encodes CDR1 SGHAT and CDR2 FQNNGV. The CDR3 reads CASSIRHLNTEAFF. In DNA, the CDR3 is TGTGCCAGCAGCATTAGACACCTTAACACTGAAGCTTTCTTT. Filled out from reference TRBV11-2 and TRBJ1-1, the complete variable domain reads EAGVAQSPRYKIIEKRQSVAFWCNPISGHATLYWYQQILGQGPKLLIQFQNNGVVDDSQLPKDRFSAERLKGVDSTLKIQPAKLEDSAVYLCASSIRHLNTEAFFGQGTRLTVV.

Details on this clonotype: One end of the junction is discordant with germline, which a read error may explain. The V call is TRBV5-1, the J call TRBJ1-2, with D hard to call. Germline V gene lookup returns CDR1 SGHRS and CDR2 YFSETQ. The CDR3 extends over 13 amino acids. CDR3 region: CTSQMDLKDGYTF. The CDR3 DNA follows: TGCACCAGCCAGATGGACCTTAAGGATGGCTACACCTTC.